The 21 T cell receptor beta chains reported below all come from one sample, sequenced in a study of technical replicates of blood from a handful of donors. Clones were read by immunoSEQ multiplex PCR, and TCRdb kept only the in-frame ones, dropping some. This table holds under 55,000 clones, about 96% found once. Material for sequencing was T cells isolated from PBMCs. Every receptor here comes from a human donor in good health.

This clone was picked up one time. V usage is TRBV29-1 and J usage is TRBJ1-5, with TRBD1 as a possible D gene (5 bases). Trimming stripped 3 bases from V and 2 bases from J, with 11 bases between. The CDR3 length is 14 residues. Germline loops: CDR1 SQVTM, CDR2 ANQGSEA. Here the CDR3 reads CSVDAGGGNQPQHF. CDR3 bases: TGCAGCGTTGACGCTGGGGGGGGCAATCAGCCCCAGCATTTT.

The V and J genes are TRBV29-1 and TRBJ1-2, with 10 bases matching TRBD1. With V trimmed by 2 bases and J by 4 bases, 1 base remained unmatched. CDR1 is SQVTM and CDR2 is ANQGSEA in the germline V gene. The CDR3 totals 13 residues. As DNA, the CDR3 is TGCAGCGTTGAAAGACAGGGGGCCTATGGCTACACCTTC. Translation gives CSVERQGAYGYTF.

The V call is TRBV4-1, the J call TRBJ2-3, with D hard to call. This CDR3 comprises 13 residues. CDR1 and CDR2 from the germline V gene are MGHRA and YSYEKL. V was cut by 4 bases and J by 6 bases, with 11 bases left in between. The DNA of the CDR3 is TGCGCCAGCAGCCCCGAAGTAGTGGATACGCAGTATTTT. The encoded protein is CASSPEVVDTQYF.

The chain employs TRBV4-2 and TRBJ2-3; 7 bases agree with TRBD1. J gave up 3 bases and V 0 bases, and 6 bases lay outside the gene matches. The CDR3 consists of 16 residues. Germline V gives CDR1 LGHNA, CDR2 YNFKEQ. For the CDR3, the DNA is TGTGCCAGCAGCCAAGAGTACAGGGGTAGGACAGATACGCAGTATTTT. Residues: CASSQEYRGRTDTQYF.

In DNA, the CDR3 is TGTGCCTGGGGGGGGGATGAGCAGTTCTTC. Residues: CAWGGDEQFF. This sequence joins TRBV30 and TRBJ2-1, with 7 positions matching TRBD2. Trimming cost V 5 bases and J 8 bases; bases outside gene matches: 0. The CDR3 has 10 residues. From germline, CDR1 is GTSNPN and CDR2 SVGIG (reference sequence). The full variable domain, with the rest looked up from reference TRBV30 and TRBJ2-1, is SQTIHQWPATLVQPVGSPLSLECTVEGTSNPNLYWYRQAAGRGLQLLFYSVGIGQISSEVPQNLSASRPQDRQFILSSKKLLLSDSGFYLCAWGGDEQFFGPGTRLTVL.

The rearrangement links TRBV30 to TRBJ1-1, with 10 bases lining up with TRBD1. The germline V gene has CDR1 GTSNPN and CDR2 SVGIG (reference sequence). V shed 4 bases and J 7 bases; nucleotides not matched to a gene: 6. The CDR3 is made up of 13 amino acids. This chain's CDR3 is CAWNRQGAIEAFF. In DNA form, the CDR3 reads TGTGCCTGGAACCGACAGGGGGCGATTGAAGCTTTCTTT.

The CDR3 DNA is TGTGCCAGTAGTATTTGGTATGTGGTGCTCGGGACTAGCGGGAGCTTGGACGGGGAGCTGTTTTTT. It is translated as CASSIWYVVLGTSGSLDGELFF. The chain joins TRBV19 to TRBJ2-2, with 14 bases aligning to TRBD2. Germline CDR1 reads LNHDA; CDR2 reads SQIVND (reference sequence). The V segment lost 3 bases and the J segment 7 bases; nucleotides outside the gene matches: 22. There are 22 residues in the CDR3. The variable domain in full, with the rest retrieved from reference TRBV19 and TRBJ2-2, is DGGITQSPKYLFRKEGQNVTLSCEQNLNHDAMYWYRQDPGQGLRLIYYSQIVNDFQKGDIAEGYSVSREKKESFPLTVTSAQKNPTAFYLCASSIWYVVLGTSGSLDGELFFGEGSRLTVL.

The DNA of the CDR3 is TGTGCCAGCAGTTTAAAAGGGGCTAATGAAAAACTGTTTTTT. Protein sequence: CASSLKGANEKLFF. The V call is TRBV27, the J call TRBJ1-4; a possible D gene is TRBD1 (5 bases). V was pared by 2 bases and J by 3 bases, with 7 bases between. This CDR3 contains 14 residues. Germline loops: CDR1 MNHEY, CDR2 SMNVEV (reference sequence). Full variable domain (rest looked up from reference TRBV27 and TRBJ1-4): EAQVTQNPRYLITVTGKKLTVTCSQNMNHEYMSWYRQDPGLGLRQIYYSMNVEVTDKGDVPEGYKVSRKEKRNFPLILESPSPNQTSLYFCASSLKGANEKLFFGSGTQLSVL.

V gene TRBV27 combines with J gene TRBJ1-1; D remains ambiguous. V shed 2 bases and J shed 4 bases, with 8 bases lying between them. This CDR3 is built from 13 residues. Germline V gene sequence: CDR1 MNHEY, CDR2 SMNVEV (reference sequence). The CDR3 DNA follows: TGTGCCAGCAGTTTAGGGCCAGGCACTGAAGCTTTCTTT. It is translated as CASSLGPGTEAFF.

The rearrangement uses TRBV4-2 and TRBJ2-3, with 7 bases matching TRBD1. Per germline, CDR1 LGHNA and CDR2 YNFKEQ. The V segment lost 0 bases and the J segment 0 bases; nucleotides outside the gene matches: 12. The CDR3 covers 19 residues. The chain's CDR3 is CASSQEGQPNYFSTDTQYF. In DNA, the CDR3 is TGTGCCAGCAGCCAAGAGGGACAGCCTAACTATTTTAGCACAGATACGCAGTATTTT.

The chain employs TRBV28 and TRBJ2-7; 9 bases agree with TRBD1. Germline CDR1 is MDHEN and CDR2 is SYDVKM. CDR3 length: 14 residues. V was pared by 4 bases and J by 2 bases, with 3 bases of the junction left unmatched. CDR3 DNA sequence: TGTGCCAGCAGTTCTGGGACAGGGCCCTACGAGCAGTACTTC. It codes for CASSSGTGPYEQYF.

The chain joins TRBV7-3 to TRBJ2-7, with 7 bases fitting TRBD2. Germline V lookup: CDR1 SGHTA, CDR2 FQGTGA. This CDR3 contains 17 residues. V trimming: 4 bases; J trimming: 2 bases; junction bases outside the gene matches: 14. The CDR3, as DNA: TGTGCCAGCAGCTCCCACAGCTCTAGCGGCAACGCCTACGAGCAGTACTTC. Its protein product is CASSSHSSSGNAYEQYF.

The chain carries TRBV7-9 and TRBJ1-2; a weak D match, TRBD1 (5 bases). Trimming removed 5 bases at V and 4 bases at J, with 17 bases between. Germline V lookup: CDR1 SEHNR, CDR2 FQNEAQ (reference sequence). The CDR3 spans 15 residues. The CDR3 is CASSPFIGDPYGYTF. CDR3 DNA: TGTGCCAGCAGCCCCTTTATAGGGGATCCCTATGGCTACACCTTC.

The chain uses TRBV4-2 and TRBJ1-3; D remains ambiguous. Germline V gives CDR1 LGHNA, CDR2 YNFKEQ. The V end lost 1 base, the J end lost 0 bases, and 10 bases lay between the germline ends. The CDR3 is 16 amino acids. CDR3 sequence: CASSQVLGDSGNTIYF. CDR3 in DNA: TGTGCCAGCAGCCAAGTTCTGGGAGACTCTGGAAACACCATATATTTT.

DNA for the CDR3: TGTGCCTGTGTTCCGGGACAGGGTCTCACCGGGGAGCTGTTTTTT. The encoded protein is CACVPGQGLTGELFF. The chain uses TRBV30 and TRBJ2-2; 9 nucleotides agree with TRBD1. The CDR3 covers 15 residues. Germline CDR1 GTSNPN, CDR2 SVGIG (reference sequence). J gave up 4 bases and V 6 bases, and 9 bases lay outside the gene matches.

V is TRBV30 and J is TRBJ2-1; a weak D match, TRBD1 (6 bases). V was cut by 2 bases and J by 9 bases, with 26 bases left in between. Germline V gene sequence: CDR1 GTSNPN, CDR2 SVGIG (reference sequence). The CDR3 is 17 amino acids. CDR3 protein: CAWSNLGGSVRLGEQFF. The CDR3 DNA is TGTGCCTGGAGTAATCTAGGGGGTAGCGTAAGGTTAGGTGAGCAGTTCTTC.

The genes are TRBV6-5 and TRBJ2-1; D is possibly TRBD1 (5 bases). Germline CDR1 is MNHEY and CDR2 is SVGAGI. V lost 8 bases and J 3 bases, leaving 14 bases between the germline ends. The CDR3 consists of 14 residues. In DNA, the CDR3 is TGTGCCAGCGGATGGGGCGGATTCTACAATGAGCAGTTCTTC. Protein: CASGWGGFYNEQFF.

Regarding this clone: The junction departs from the called germline gene at one end, perhaps through a read error. The chain has TRBV10-2 and TRBJ1-5; D remains unclear. CDR3 length: 13 residues. From germline, CDR1 is WSHSY and CDR2 SAAADI. The CDR3 nucleotides read TGCGCCAGCAGTGAGCCAGGTGATCAGGCCCAGCATTTT. This codes for CASSEPGDQAQHF.

This rearrangement joins TRBV5-1 to TRBJ2-7; maybe TRBD1 (5 bases). The ends were cut back, 2 bases at V and 5 bases at J, with 8 bases in the middle. The CDR3 covers 12 residues. Germline loops: CDR1 SGHRS, CDR2 YFSETQ. DNA of the CDR3: TGCGCCAGCAGCTTCAGGGTGGACGAGCAGTACTTC. It codes for CASSFRVDEQYF.

On this clone: One end of the junction fails to match germline, which may point to a read error. The chain carries TRBV25-1 and TRBJ2-7; TRBD1 matches 7 bases. Looked up from germline, CDR1 is MGHDK and CDR2 is SYGVNS. This CDR3 has 12 residues. Written as DNA, the CDR3 is TGTGCCAGCGGTGACAGGGCCTACGAGCAGTACTTC. Its translation: CASGDRAYEQYF.

CDR3 nucleotides: TGTGCCAGTAGTATAGGCGGGGGGATCACTGAAGCTTTCTTT. Translated, it gives CASSIGGGITEAFF. This chain joins TRBV19 and TRBJ1-1; perhaps TRBD1 as D (5 bases). V dropped 1 base and J dropped 4 bases, with 10 bases sitting between them. This CDR3 contains 14 residues. Germline loops: CDR1 LNHDA, CDR2 SQIVND (reference sequence).